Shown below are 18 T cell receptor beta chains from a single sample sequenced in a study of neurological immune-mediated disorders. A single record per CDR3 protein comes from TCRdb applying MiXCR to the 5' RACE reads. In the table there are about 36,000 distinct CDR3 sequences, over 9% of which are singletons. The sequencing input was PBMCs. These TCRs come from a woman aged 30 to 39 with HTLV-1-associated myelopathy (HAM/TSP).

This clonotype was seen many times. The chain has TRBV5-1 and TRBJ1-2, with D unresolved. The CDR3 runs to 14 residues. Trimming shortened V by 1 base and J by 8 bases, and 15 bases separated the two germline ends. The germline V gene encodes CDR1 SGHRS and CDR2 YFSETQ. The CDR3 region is CASSLYGTTGGYTF. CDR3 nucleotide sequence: TGCGCCAGCAGCTTGTACGGCACCACGGGAGGCTACACCTTC.

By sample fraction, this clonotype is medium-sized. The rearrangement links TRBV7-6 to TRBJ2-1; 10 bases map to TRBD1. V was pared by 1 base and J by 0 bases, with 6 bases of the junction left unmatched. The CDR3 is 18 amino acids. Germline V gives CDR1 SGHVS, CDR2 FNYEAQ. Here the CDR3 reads CASSLEPDRGLSYNEQFF. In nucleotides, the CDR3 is TGTGCCAGCAGCTTAGAGCCTGACAGGGGGCTCTCCTACAATGAGCAGTTCTTC.

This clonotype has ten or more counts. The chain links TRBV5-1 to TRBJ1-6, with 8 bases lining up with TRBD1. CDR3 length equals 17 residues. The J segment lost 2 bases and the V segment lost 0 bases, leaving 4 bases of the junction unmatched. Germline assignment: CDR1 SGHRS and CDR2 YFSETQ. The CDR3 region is CASSLGQGKAYNSPLHF. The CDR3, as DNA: TGCGCCAGCAGCTTGGGACAGGGGAAAGCCTATAATTCACCCCTCCACTTT.

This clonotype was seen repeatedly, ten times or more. CDR3 amino acids: CSVNRGLGNTIYF. In DNA form, the CDR3 reads TGCAGTGTGAACAGGGGGCTTGGAAACACCATATATTTT. The rearrangement joins TRBV20-1 to TRBJ1-3, with 9 nucleotides matching TRBD1. CDR1 is DFQATT, CDR2 SNEGSKA, per germline (reference sequence). CDR3 size: 13 residues. The J segment lost 3 bases and the V segment lost 7 bases, leaving 4 bases of the junction unmatched.

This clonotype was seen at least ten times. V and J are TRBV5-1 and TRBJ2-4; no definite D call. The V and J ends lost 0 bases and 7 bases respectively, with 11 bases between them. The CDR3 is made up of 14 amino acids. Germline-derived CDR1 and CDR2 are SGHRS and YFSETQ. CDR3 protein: CASSLGGLGNIQYF. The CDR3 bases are TGCGCCAGCAGCTTGGGAGGTTTGGGCAACATTCAGTACTTC. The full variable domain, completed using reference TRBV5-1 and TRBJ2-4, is KAGVTQTPRYLIKTRGQQVTLSCSPISGHRSVSWYQQTPGQGLQFLFEYFSETQRNKGNFPGRFSGRQFSNSRSEMNVSTLELGDSALYLCASSLGGLGNIQYFGAGTRLSVL.

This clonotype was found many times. DNA for the CDR3: TGTGCCACCAGCAGAGATAGGGGGGGCGGAAACACCGGGGAGCTGTTTTTT. This encodes CATSRDRGGGNTGELFF. The chain combines TRBV15 with TRBJ2-2; possibly TRBD2 for D (7 bases). Germline V gene data show CDR1 as LNHNV and CDR2 as YYDKDF (reference sequence). V lost 0 bases to trimming and J lost 2 bases, with 13 bases between them. The CDR3 has 17 residues. Using reference TRBV15 and TRBJ2-2 for the parts outside the CDR3, the full variable domain is DAMVIQNPRYQVTQFGKPVTLSCSQTLNHNVMYWYQQKSSQAPKLLFHYYDKDFNNEADTPDNFQSRRPNTSFCFLDIRSPGLGDTAMYLCATSRDRGGGNTGELFFGEGSRLTVL.

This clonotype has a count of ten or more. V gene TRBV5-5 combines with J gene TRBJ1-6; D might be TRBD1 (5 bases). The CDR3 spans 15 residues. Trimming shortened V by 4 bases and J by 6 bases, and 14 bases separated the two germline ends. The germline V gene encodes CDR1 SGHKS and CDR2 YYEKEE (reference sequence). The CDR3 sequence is CASSGGPTINSPLHF. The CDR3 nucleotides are TGTGCCAGCAGCGGGGGACCGACAATTAATTCACCCCTCCACTTT.

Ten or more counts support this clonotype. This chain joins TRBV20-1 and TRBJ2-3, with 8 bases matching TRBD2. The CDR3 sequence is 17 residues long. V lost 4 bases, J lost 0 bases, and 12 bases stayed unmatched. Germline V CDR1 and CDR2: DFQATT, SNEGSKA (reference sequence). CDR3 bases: TGCAGTGCTACACTTGCTGCGGGGGGTACTAGCACAGATACGCAGTATTTT. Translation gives CSATLAAGGTSTDTQYF.

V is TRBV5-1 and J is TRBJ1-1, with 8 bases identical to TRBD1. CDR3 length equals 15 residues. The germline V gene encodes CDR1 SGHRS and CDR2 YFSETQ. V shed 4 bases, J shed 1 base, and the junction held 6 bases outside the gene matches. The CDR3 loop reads CASSPPGTGNTEAFF. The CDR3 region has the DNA TGCGCCAGCAGCCCTCCCGGGACAGGGAACACTGAAGCTTTCTTT.

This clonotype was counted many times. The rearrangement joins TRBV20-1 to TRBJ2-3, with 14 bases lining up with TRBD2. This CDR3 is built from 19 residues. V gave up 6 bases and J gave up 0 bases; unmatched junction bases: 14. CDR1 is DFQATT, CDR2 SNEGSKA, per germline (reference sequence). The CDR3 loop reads CSANSHRRLAGGSTDTQYF. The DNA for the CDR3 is TGCAGTGCCAATTCCCACCGTCGACTAGCGGGGGGGAGCACAGATACGCAGTATTTT.

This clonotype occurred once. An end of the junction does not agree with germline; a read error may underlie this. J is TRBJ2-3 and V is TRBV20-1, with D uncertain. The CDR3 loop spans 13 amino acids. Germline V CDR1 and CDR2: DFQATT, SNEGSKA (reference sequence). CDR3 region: CGARDGGADTQYF. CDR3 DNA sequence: TGCGGTGCTAGAGATGGTGGGGCAGATACGCAGTATTTT.

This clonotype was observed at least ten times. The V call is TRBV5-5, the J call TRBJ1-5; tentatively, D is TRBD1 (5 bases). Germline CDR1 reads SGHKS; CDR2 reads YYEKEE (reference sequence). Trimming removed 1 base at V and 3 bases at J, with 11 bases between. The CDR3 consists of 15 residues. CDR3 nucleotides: TGTGCCAGCAGCTTGTTGGCGGGGACCAATCAGCCCCAGCATTTT. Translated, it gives CASSLLAGTNQPQHF.

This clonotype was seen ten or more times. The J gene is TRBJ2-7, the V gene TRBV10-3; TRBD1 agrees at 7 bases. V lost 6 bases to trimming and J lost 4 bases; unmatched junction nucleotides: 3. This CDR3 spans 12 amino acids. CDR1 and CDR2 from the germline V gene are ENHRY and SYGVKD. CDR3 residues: CAIRTGEYEQYF. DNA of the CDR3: TGTGCCATCAGAACAGGGGAGTACGAGCAGTACTTC.

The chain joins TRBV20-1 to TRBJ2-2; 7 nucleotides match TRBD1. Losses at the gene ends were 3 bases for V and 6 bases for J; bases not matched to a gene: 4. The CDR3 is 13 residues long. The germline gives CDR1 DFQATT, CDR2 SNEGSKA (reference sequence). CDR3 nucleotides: TGCAGTGCTAGGACAGGGTGGGCCGGGGAGCTGTTTTTT. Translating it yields CSARTGWAGELFF.

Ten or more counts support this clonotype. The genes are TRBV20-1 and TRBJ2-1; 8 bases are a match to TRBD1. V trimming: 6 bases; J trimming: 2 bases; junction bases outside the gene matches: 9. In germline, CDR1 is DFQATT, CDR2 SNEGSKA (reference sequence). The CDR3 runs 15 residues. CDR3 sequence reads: CSAPTGQGTYNEQFF. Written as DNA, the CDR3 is TGCAGTGCCCCAACCGGACAGGGAACCTACAATGAGCAGTTCTTC.

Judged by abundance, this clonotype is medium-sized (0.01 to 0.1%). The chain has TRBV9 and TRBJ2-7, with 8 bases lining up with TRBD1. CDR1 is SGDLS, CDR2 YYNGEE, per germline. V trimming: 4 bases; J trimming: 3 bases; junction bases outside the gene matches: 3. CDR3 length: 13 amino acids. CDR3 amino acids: CASSPGQGYEQYF. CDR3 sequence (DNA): TGTGCCAGCAGCCCTGGACAGGGCTACGAGCAGTACTTC.

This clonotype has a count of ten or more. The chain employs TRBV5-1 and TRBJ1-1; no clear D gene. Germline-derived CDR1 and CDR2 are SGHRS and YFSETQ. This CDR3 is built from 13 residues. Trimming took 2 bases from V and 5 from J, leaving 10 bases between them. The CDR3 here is CASSFKGGTEAFF. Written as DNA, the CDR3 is TGCGCCAGCAGCTTTAAGGGTGGGACTGAAGCTTTCTTT.

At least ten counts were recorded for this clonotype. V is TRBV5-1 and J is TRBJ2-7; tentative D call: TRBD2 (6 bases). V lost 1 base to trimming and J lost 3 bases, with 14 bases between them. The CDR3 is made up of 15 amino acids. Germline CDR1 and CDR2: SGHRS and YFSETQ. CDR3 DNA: TGCGCCAGCAGCTTGTTCCCGGGAGCAAACTACGAGCAGTACTTC. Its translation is CASSLFPGANYEQYF.